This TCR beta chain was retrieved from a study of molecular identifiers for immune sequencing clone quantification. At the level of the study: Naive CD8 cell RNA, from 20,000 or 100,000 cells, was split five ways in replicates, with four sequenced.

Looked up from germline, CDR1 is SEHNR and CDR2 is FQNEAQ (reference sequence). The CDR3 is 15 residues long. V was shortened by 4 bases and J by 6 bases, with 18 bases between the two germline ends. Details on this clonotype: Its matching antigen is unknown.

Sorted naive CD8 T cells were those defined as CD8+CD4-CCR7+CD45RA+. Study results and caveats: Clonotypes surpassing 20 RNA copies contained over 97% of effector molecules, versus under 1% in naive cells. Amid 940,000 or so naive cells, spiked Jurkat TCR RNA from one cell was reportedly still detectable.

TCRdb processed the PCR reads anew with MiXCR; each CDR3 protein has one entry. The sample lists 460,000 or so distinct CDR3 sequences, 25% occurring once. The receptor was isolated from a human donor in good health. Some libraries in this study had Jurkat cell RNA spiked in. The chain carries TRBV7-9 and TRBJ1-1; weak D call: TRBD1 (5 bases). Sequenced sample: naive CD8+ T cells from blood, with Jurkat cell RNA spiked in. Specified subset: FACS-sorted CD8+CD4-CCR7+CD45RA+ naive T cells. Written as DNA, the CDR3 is TGTGCCAGCAGCTCTTCCGGGACCCCCCAAGCTGAAGCTTTCTTT. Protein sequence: CASSSSGTPQAEAFF.